The 25 T cell receptor beta chains below were found in one sample sequenced in a study of human T cells and chemical hapten exposure. Time point reported: patch test 1, 2 weeks after DPC sensitization. This sample's treatment: therapeutic diphenylcyclopropenone sensitization with weekly scalp DPC. MiXCR, applied by TCRdb to the RACE reads, yields one record per CDR3 protein. Of approximately 74,000 distinct CDR3 sequences in the sample, about 32% were seen once. This sample comprised whole blood, obtained in connection with sensitization to the hapten diphenylcyclopropenone (DPC). The receptor source for this set is a man aged 35 to 55 with alopecia areata. Some clones in this sample may be carry-over from other donors' samples.

The chain couples TRBV29-1 to TRBJ1-2; tentatively, D is TRBD1 (5 bases). The V gene lost 8 bases and the J gene lost 5 bases, with 18 bases spanning the gap. The CDR3 has 13 amino acids. In germline, CDR1 is SQVTM, CDR2 ANQGSEA. This CDR3 is CSPPTSRGYGYTF. The CDR3 DNA sequence: TGCAGCCCTCCCACTTCGAGGGGATATGGCTACACCTTC.

This chain joins TRBV12-3 or TRBV12-4 and TRBJ1-3; maybe TRBD1 (5 bases). V lost 6 bases, J lost 3 bases, and 15 bases lay in between. The CDR3 extends over 15 amino acids. The CDR3 loop is CASRLTGTYGNTIYF. The CDR3 coding sequence is TGTGCCAGCAGGTTAACCGGGACCTATGGAAACACCATATATTTT.

This clonotype has a handful of counts. CDR3 in amino acids: CASSEWTGTNEQFF. The CDR3 DNA reads TGTGCCAGCAGTGAATGGACTGGCACCAATGAGCAGTTCTTC. The V gene is TRBV25-1, the J gene TRBJ2-1, with D possibly matching TRBD2 (5 bases). Per the germline V gene, CDR1 is MGHDK and CDR2 is SYGVNS. CDR3 length: 14 amino acids. Trimming shortened V by 1 base and J by 6 bases, and 10 bases separated the two germline ends.

The chain employs TRBV5-5 and TRBJ1-1, with D unclear. The V end was cut by 4 bases, the J end by 6 bases, with 13 bases between. The germline gives CDR1 SGHKS, CDR2 YYEKEE (reference sequence). The CDR3 length is 13 residues. CDR3 coding DNA: TGTGCCAGCAGCCCACGGACCGGCCCTGAAGCTTTCTTT. The encoded protein is CASSPRTGPEAFF.

The chain is built from TRBV12-3 or TRBV12-4 and TRBJ2-7; 12 nucleotides match TRBD2. This CDR3 is 15 amino acids long. Losses at the gene ends were 4 bases for V and 5 bases for J; bases not matched to a gene: 6. The CDR3: CASSYLAGGPDEQYF. The CDR3 DNA sequence: TGTGCCAGCAGTTATCTAGCGGGAGGGCCCGACGAGCAGTACTTC.

This clonotype was detected many times. CDR3: CASSLGAPLDSGNTIYF. The CDR3 DNA sequence: TGTGCCAGCAGCTTAGGGGCACCCCTCGACTCTGGAAACACCATATATTTT. J is TRBJ1-3 and V is TRBV7-2; D gene uncertain. Trimming pared 1 base from V and 0 bases from J, leaving 13 bases between. Germline V lookup: CDR1 SGHTA, CDR2 FQGNSA. The CDR3 has 17 residues.

This clonotype was counted only a few times. The J gene is TRBJ1-1, the V gene TRBV28; D not resolved. Germline lookup yields CDR1 MDHEN and CDR2 SYDVKM. Between the trimmed V and J ends, which lost 4 bases and 11 bases, there was a span of 14 bases. The CDR3 totals 12 residues. Here the CDR3 DNA reads TGTGCCAGCAGTTCAAGACCCAGGCCGGCTTTCTTT. Protein sequence: CASSSRPRPAFF.

This clonotype was counted between two and nine times. The J gene is TRBJ2-5, the V gene TRBV18; possible D gene TRBD1, 5 bases. The germline gives CDR1 KGHSH, CDR2 LQKENI. This CDR3 has 14 amino acids. Trimming took 3 bases from V and 5 from J, leaving 13 bases between them. Here the CDR3 reads CASSPLRGSETQYF. The CDR3 nucleotides read TGTGCCAGCTCACCTCTTAGGGGATCGGAGACCCAGTACTTC.

A few counts support this clonotype. The chain joins TRBV28 to TRBJ1-1; no firm D call. CDR1 and CDR2 from the germline V gene are MDHEN and SYDVKM. This CDR3 has 15 amino acids. The V gene lost 3 bases and the J gene lost 1 base, with 12 bases spanning the gap. In DNA form, the CDR3 reads TGTGCCAGCAGTTTCCCCGGTCTGGGGAACACTGAAGCTTTCTTT. It yields the protein CASSFPGLGNTEAFF.

The chain combines TRBV6-2 or TRBV6-3 with TRBJ2-7, with TRBD2 matching over 10 bases. The CDR3 is made up of 15 amino acids. Germline loops: CDR1 MNHEY, CDR2 SVGEGT. V was clipped by 4 bases and J by 3 bases; unmatched bases: 6. The CDR3 is CASSFLGLANYEQYF. The CDR3 nucleotides are TGTGCCAGCAGTTTTTTGGGACTAGCGAACTACGAGCAGTACTTC.

For this clonotype: Mismatch with germline at one junction end may stem from a read error. The V gene is TRBV7-9, the J gene TRBJ1-3; D remains ambiguous. CDR3 length: 15 amino acids. CDR1 is SEHNR and CDR2 is FQNEAQ in the germline V gene (reference sequence). In DNA, the CDR3 is TGTGCCAGCAGCTTAGGGACGTCCTCTGGAAACACCGTATATTTT. The encoded protein is CASSLGTSSGNTVYF. Full variable domain (missing parts from reference TRBV7-9 and TRBJ1-3): DTGVSQNPRHKITKRGQNVTFRCDPISEHNRLYWYRQTLGQGPEFLTYFQNEAQLEKSRLLSDRFSAERPKGSFSTLEIQRTEQGDSAMYLCASSLGTSSGNTVYFGEGSWLTVV.

The rearrangement uses TRBV20-1 and TRBJ2-5, with D perhaps TRBD2 (6 bases). Germline V gene sequence: CDR1 DFQATT, CDR2 SNEGSKA (reference sequence). Trimming took 6 bases from V and 9 from J, leaving 23 bases between them. The CDR3 totals 14 residues. The CDR3 region is CSASLRGRDGAQYF. The CDR3 bases are TGCAGTGCCTCCCTAAGAGGGCGGGATGGGGCCCAGTACTTC.

This chain joins TRBV27 and TRBJ1-5, with 7 bases fitting TRBD1. The length of the CDR3 is 15 residues. Per the germline V gene, CDR1 is MNHEY and CDR2 is SMNVEV (reference sequence). V shed 4 bases, J shed 7 bases, and the junction held 10 bases outside the gene matches. The CDR3 DNA follows: TGTGCCAGCAGTTATGAGGGGGCGCTTGGGCAGCCCCAGCATTTT. The encoded protein is CASSYEGALGQPQHF.

The chain has TRBV20-1 and TRBJ1-6, with D unclear. The CDR3 runs 12 residues. Trimming took 5 bases from V and 7 from J, leaving 9 bases between them. Germline V gene data show CDR1 as DFQATT and CDR2 as SNEGSKA (reference sequence). The CDR3: CSALIPNSPLHF. CDR3 coding DNA: TGCAGTGCTTTGATACCAAATTCACCCCTCCACTTT.

This clonotype occurred a few times. This chain connects TRBV20-1 to TRBJ2-1; TRBD2 matches 13 bases. The V gene's germline CDR1 is DFQATT and CDR2 SNEGSKA (reference sequence). The CDR3 extends over 16 amino acids. After removal of 0 bases from V and 10 bases from J, the junction contained 9 bases not matched to a gene. In DNA, the CDR3 is TGCAGTGCTAGAGATCAGGGACTAGCGGGATTGGGGGAGCAGTTCTTC. Translating gives CSARDQGLAGLGEQFF.

This sequence joins TRBV12-3 or TRBV12-4 and TRBJ2-7; a possible D gene is TRBD2 (6 bases). The CDR3 loop spans 17 amino acids. Trimming left V 5 bases short and J 4 bases short, with 24 bases between. The CDR3 coding sequence is TGTGCCAGCAGTGACGAAAGGGTAGCGGAGACCCTATACGAGCAGTACTTC. This translates into CASSDERVAETLYEQYF.

V is TRBV12-3 or TRBV12-4 and J is TRBJ1-3; D possibly corresponds to TRBD1 (6 bases). This CDR3 has 14 residues. The ends were cut back, 7 bases at V and 2 bases at J, with 12 bases in the middle. As DNA, the CDR3 is TGTGCCAGCATAACAGGGTTGGCTGGAAACACCATATATTTT. Its protein is CASITGLAGNTIYF.

This chain connects TRBV27 to TRBJ2-1, with D perhaps TRBD1 (5 bases). The CDR3 is made up of 15 amino acids. The germline CDR1 and CDR2 sequences are MNHEY and SMNVEV (reference sequence). The V end was cut by 6 bases, the J end by 0 bases, with 12 bases between. The CDR3 spells CASRWGGLSYNEQFF. DNA for the CDR3: TGTGCCAGCAGGTGGGGCGGCCTCTCCTACAATGAGCAGTTCTTC.

This clonotype was recorded a few times. The gene calls are TRBV20-1 and TRBJ2-7, with 10 bases identical to TRBD2. V lost 3 bases and J lost 4; bases outside the gene matches: 9. The CDR3 covers 15 residues. Germline lookup yields CDR1 DFQATT and CDR2 SNEGSKA (reference sequence). As DNA, the CDR3 is TGCAGTGCTAGGGCTTGGGGACTAGCGAGATACGAGCAGTACTTC. Its protein product is CSARAWGLARYEQYF.

The chain employs TRBV5-1 and TRBJ1-4; D call uncertain. V lost 6 bases to trimming and J lost 8 bases, with 17 bases between them. Per germline, CDR1 SGHRS and CDR2 YFSETQ. CDR3 length equals 14 residues. CDR3 region: CASKEGSASEKLFF. Written as DNA, the CDR3 is TGCGCCAGCAAGGAAGGGTCTGCCAGCGAAAAACTGTTTTTT.

The chain carries TRBV15 and TRBJ2-1; D uncertain. Trimming shortened V by 0 bases and J by 0 bases, and 12 bases separated the two germline ends. The CDR3 consists of 17 residues. The V gene's germline CDR1 is LNHNV and CDR2 YYDKDF (reference sequence). CDR3 bases: TGTGCCACCAGCAGAGAACCTCCTAGTAGCTCCTACAATGAGCAGTTCTTC. Amino acids: CATSREPPSSSYNEQFF. The complete variable domain, with remaining parts taken from reference TRBV15 and TRBJ2-1, reads DAMVIQNPRYQVTQFGKPVTLSCSQTLNHNVMYWYQQKSSQAPKLLFHYYDKDFNNEADTPDNFQSRRPNTSFCFLDIRSPGLGDTAMYLCATSREPPSSSYNEQFFGPGTRLTVL.

J is TRBJ1-5 and V is TRBV28, with TRBD1 as a possible D gene (5 bases). Germline loops: CDR1 MDHEN, CDR2 SYDVKM. This CDR3 has 17 residues. With 6 bases removed from V and 0 bases from J, the gap between germline ends came to 18 bases. The CDR3 coding sequence is TGTGCCAGCAGCAACAGTGGGGCCGGCTATAGCAATCAGCCCCAGCATTTT. Its translation is CASSNSGAGYSNQPQHF. Full variable domain (missing parts from reference TRBV28 and TRBJ1-5): DVKVTQSSRYLVKRTGEKVFLECVQDMDHENMFWYRQDPGLGLRLIYFSYDVKMKEKGDIPEGYSVSREKKERFSLILESASTNQTSMYLCASSNSGAGYSNQPQHFGDGTRLSIL.

This sequence joins TRBV21-1 and TRBJ1-1. TRBV21-1 is a recognized pseudogene. CDR3 size: 20 residues. DNA for the CDR3: TGTGCCAGCAGCAAAGCGAGTCGCAGCTCCGTAGGAAAATCGAACACTGAAGCTTTCTTT. It translates to CASSKASRSSVGKSNTEAFF.

This clonotype came up a few times. The rearrangement joins TRBV27 to TRBJ2-7; 8 bases align to TRBD1. Per the germline V gene, CDR1 is MNHEY and CDR2 is SMNVEV (reference sequence). V shed 6 bases and J 0 bases; nucleotides not matched to a gene: 7. The CDR3 extends over 15 amino acids. The CDR3 region has the DNA TGTGCCAGCAGACCAGGGGGCGAGCCCTCCTACGAGCAGTACTTC. It encodes CASRPGGEPSYEQYF.

This clonotype was detected a few times. This chain connects TRBV12-3 or TRBV12-4 to TRBJ2-2; TRBD2 is a possible D gene (6 bases). V gave up 3 bases and J gave up 3 bases, with 11 bases separating them. The CDR3 consists of 15 residues. The CDR3 DNA is TGTGCCAGCAGTTTCCGGGACTTTCACACCGGGGAGCTGTTTTTT. This encodes CASSFRDFHTGELFF.